These 23 T cell receptor beta chains originate from one sample sequenced in a study of shared clonotypes between healthy human individuals. Libraries were prepared by immunoSEQ multiplex PCR; TCRdb keeps only in-frame clonotypes and omits some of them. The sample lists some 1 million clones; about 70% were seen once. The sequencing sample was made of memory CD4+ T cells sorted from blood. The subset denotes: CD45RA-negative fraction. Receptors were obtained from a man aged 18 to 35 in good health.

Many counts were recorded for this clone. V and J are TRBV7-2 and TRBJ1-6; D is unclear. Germline lookup yields CDR1 SGHTA and CDR2 FQGNSA. Trimming stripped 5 bases from V and 4 bases from J, with 21 bases between. There are 18 residues in the CDR3. CDR3 sequence reads: CASSIRAGVALYNSPLHF. The CDR3 bases are TGTGCCAGCAGCATACGGGCCGGGGTTGCCCTTTATAATTCACCCCTCCACTTT.

This clone appeared once. V usage is TRBV9 and J usage is TRBJ2-5, with TRBD2 identical over 7 bases. Germline CDR1 and CDR2: SGDLS and YYNGEE. The CDR3 spans 16 residues. With 3 bases clipped from V and 1 base from J, the junction kept 9 bases outside the gene matches. The CDR3 here is CASSGGGGSGQETQYF. The DNA for the CDR3 is TGTGCCAGCAGCGGCGGTGGCGGGAGTGGCCAAGAGACCCAGTACTTC.

The V call is TRBV18, the J call TRBJ2-7, with 13 bases that match TRBD2. CDR3 length: 15 amino acids. Looked up from germline, CDR1 is KGHSH and CDR2 is LQKENI. The trim removed 4 bases at V and 4 bases at J, leaving 4 bases unmatched. Written as DNA, the CDR3 is TGTGCCAGCTCACTGGGGACTAGCGGGGTATACGAGCAGTACTTC. This gives the protein CASSLGTSGVYEQYF.

The V call is TRBV6-5, the J call TRBJ1-3; D is unresolved. Deletions cut 0 bases from V and 1 base from J, with 7 bases between. The CDR3 loop spans 15 amino acids. Germline CDR1 reads MNHEY; CDR2 reads SVGAGI. In DNA form, the CDR3 reads TGTGCCAGCAGTTACTCGATCGGTTCTGGAAACACCATATATTTT. Translated: CASSYSIGSGNTIYF.

V is TRBV5-6 and J is TRBJ1-5; D call uncertain. In germline, CDR1 is SGHDT, CDR2 YYEEEE. The V gene lost 0 bases and the J gene lost 4 bases, with 11 bases spanning the gap. The CDR3 loop spans 15 amino acids. The CDR3: CASSLAASGNQPQHF. The CDR3 region has the DNA TGTGCCAGCAGCTTGGCTGCCAGTGGTAATCAGCCCCAGCATTTT.

The chain recombines TRBV19 with TRBJ2-2; 12 nucleotides match TRBD2. Germline-derived CDR1 and CDR2 are LNHDA and SQIVND (reference sequence). V lost 3 bases to trimming and J lost 0 bases; unmatched junction nucleotides: 5. CDR3 length equals 18 residues. CDR3: CASSIPSGGAPNTGELFF. DNA for the CDR3: TGTGCCAGTAGTATCCCTAGCGGGGGGGCCCCGAACACCGGGGAGCTGTTTTTT.

The chain joins TRBV15 to TRBJ2-1; D call uncertain. The V gene lost 0 bases and the J gene lost 0 bases, with 9 bases spanning the gap. There are 16 residues in the CDR3. CDR1 is LNHNV, CDR2 YYDKDF, per germline (reference sequence). For the CDR3, the DNA is TGTGCCACCAGCAGAGATGGGGATGGCTCCTACAATGAGCAGTTCTTC. Protein sequence: CATSRDGDGSYNEQFF. Full variable domain (outside the CDR3, taken from reference TRBV15 and TRBJ2-1): DAMVIQNPRYQVTQFGKPVTLSCSQTLNHNVMYWYQQKSSQAPKLLFHYYDKDFNNEADTPDNFQSRRPNTSFCFLDIRSPGLGDTAMYLCATSRDGDGSYNEQFFGPGTRLTVL.

This clone appeared a single time. The chain combines TRBV2 with TRBJ1-3, with D hard to call. This CDR3 is 16 amino acids long. Germline V lookup: CDR1 SNHLY, CDR2 FYNNEI. Trimming pared 9 bases from V and 0 bases from J, leaving 18 bases between. In DNA, the CDR3 is TGTGCCAGTCATAGGGATGCCCTAAACTCTGGAAACACCATATATTTT. Encoded protein: CASHRDALNSGNTIYF. Using reference TRBV2 and TRBJ1-3 for the parts outside the CDR3, the full variable domain is EPEVTQTPSHQVTQMGQEVILRCVPISNHLYFYWYRQILGQKVEFLVSFYNNEISEKSEIFDDQFSVERPDGSNFTLKIRSTKLEDSAMYFCASHRDALNSGNTIYFGEGSWLTVV.

Turning to this clone: Other DNA sequences from this sample encode an identical CDR3 as well. V is TRBV4-1 and J is TRBJ2-5; D remains ambiguous. Germline CDR1 reads MGHRA; CDR2 reads YSYEKL. V shed 1 base and J shed 2 bases, with 5 bases lying between them. The CDR3 is 13 amino acids. This chain's CDR3 is CASSQAQQETQYF. CDR3 bases: TGCGCCAGCAGCCAAGCCCAGCAAGAGACCCAGTACTTC.

This chain joins TRBV2 and TRBJ2-7; D ambiguous. This CDR3 spans 16 amino acids. Germline V gene data show CDR1 as SNHLY and CDR2 as FYNNEI. Trimming stripped 4 bases from V and 0 bases from J, with 16 bases between. The CDR3 loop is CASSATDPRISYEQYF. In DNA form, the CDR3 reads TGTGCCAGCAGTGCCACGGACCCACGAATCTCCTACGAGCAGTACTTC.

V is TRBV21-1 and J is TRBJ2-6; the table's D call, TRBD2, was not checked against the DNA. TRBV21-1 is given as a pseudogene. The CDR3 contains 18 residues. The CDR3 region is CASSKVRGQNSGANVLTF. The CDR3 DNA is TGTGCCAGCAGCAAAGTCCGAGGCCAGAATTCTGGGGCCAACGTCCTGACTTTC.

The chain is built from TRBV7-9 and TRBJ2-5; 7 positions match TRBD1. CDR3 length: 14 residues. Germline V lookup: CDR1 SEHNR, CDR2 FQNEAQ (reference sequence). V shed 5 bases and J 1 base; nucleotides not matched to a gene: 4. DNA for the CDR3: TGTGCCAGCAGCCCCGGGACAGCCCAAGAGACCCAGTACTTC. This gives the protein CASSPGTAQETQYF. The full variable domain, its missing parts supplied by reference TRBV7-9 and TRBJ2-5, is DTGVSQNPRHKITKRGQNVTFRCDPISEHNRLYWYRQTLGQGPEFLTYFQNEAQLEKSRLLSDRFSAERPKGSFSTLEIQRTEQGDSAMYLCASSPGTAQETQYFGPGTRLLVL.

Many counts were recorded for this clone. The rearrangement joins TRBV10-3 to TRBJ1-1; 11 nucleotides align to TRBD1. This CDR3 comprises 13 residues. Unmatched junction bases numbered 3, after V lost 10 bases and J lost 2 bases. The germline gives CDR1 ENHRY, CDR2 SYGVKD. The CDR3 sequence: CATGQGANTEAFF. The CDR3 region has the DNA TGTGCCACCGGACAGGGGGCAAACACTGAAGCTTTCTTT.

This chain links TRBV10-1 with TRBJ2-5; tentatively, D is TRBD2 (6 bases). The CDR3 contains 13 residues. Looked up from germline, CDR1 is WNHNN and CDR2 is SYGVQD (reference sequence). V gave up 6 bases and J gave up 4 bases, with 12 bases separating them. The CDR3 DNA follows: TGCGCCAGCAGCTTTCAAGCGGGAGAGACCCAGTACTTC. Translation gives CASSFQAGETQYF.

This chain connects TRBV5-5 to TRBJ2-7, with TRBD2 identical over 15 bases. Germline CDR1 and CDR2: SGHKS and YYEKEE (reference sequence). V was pared by 3 bases and J by 7 bases, with 5 bases of the junction left unmatched. This CDR3 contains 15 residues. The CDR3 DNA sequence: TGTGCCAGCAGCTGGACTAGCGGGAGGGCGGGAGAGCAGTACTTC. The encoded protein is CASSWTSGRAGEQYF.

This clone occurred once. J is TRBJ1-1 and V is TRBV19; D may be TRBD1 (5 bases). The CDR3 sequence is 14 residues long. Germline loops: CDR1 LNHDA, CDR2 SQIVND (reference sequence). V was shortened by 4 bases and J by 0 bases, with 9 bases between the two germline ends. This CDR3 reads CASSRGTMNTEAFF. CDR3 nucleotide sequence: TGTGCCAGTAGTAGGGGGACTATGAACACTGAAGCTTTCTTT.

The chain recombines TRBV5-6 with TRBJ1-6; 9 bases match TRBD1. There are 15 residues in the CDR3. V shed 3 bases and J 8 bases; nucleotides not matched to a gene: 6. Germline V lookup: CDR1 SGHDT, CDR2 YYEEEE. Written as DNA, the CDR3 is TGTGCCAGCAGCTCAACAGGGGGCCTCGATTCACCCCTCCACTTT. Protein sequence: CASSSTGGLDSPLHF. Looking up the rest from reference TRBV5-6 and TRBJ1-6 gives the full variable domain: DAGVTQSPTHLIKTRGQQVTLRCSPKSGHDTVSWYQQALGQGPQFIFQYYEEEERQRGNFPDRFSGHQFPNYSSELNVNALLLGDSALYLCASSSTGGLDSPLHFGNGTRLTVT.

The gene calls are TRBV11-1 and TRBJ2-7; possible D gene TRBD2, 6 bases. The CDR3 spans 13 residues. Trimming shortened V by 5 bases and J by 9 bases, and 17 bases separated the two germline ends. Germline-derived CDR1 and CDR2 are SGHAT and FQDESV (reference sequence). This CDR3 is CASSPGRRAGQYF. CDR3 DNA: TGTGCCAGCAGCCCCGGCCGGAGAGCGGGGCAGTACTTC.

The rearrangement uses TRBV5-1 and TRBJ2-7; D may correspond to TRBD1 or TRBD2 (6 bases each). Per the germline V gene, CDR1 is SGHRS and CDR2 is YFSETQ. Trimming stripped 0 bases from V and 6 bases from J, with 13 bases between. The length of the CDR3 is 14 residues. The CDR3 region has the DNA TGCGCCAGCAGCTTGGTGTTTGGAGGGGGCGAGCAGTACTTC. It encodes CASSLVFGGGEQYF. The full variable domain, rest sourced from reference TRBV5-1 and TRBJ2-7, is KAGVTQTPRYLIKTRGQQVTLSCSPISGHRSVSWYQQTPGQGLQFLFEYFSETQRNKGNFPGRFSGRQFSNSRSEMNVSTLELGDSALYLCASSLVFGGGEQYFGPGTRLTVT.

The genes are TRBV7-2 and TRBJ1-2; no clear D. CDR3 length equals 15 residues. Trimming cost V 1 base and J 4 bases, with 13 bases left between them. CDR1 is SGHTA, CDR2 FQGNSA, per germline. CDR3 nucleotides: TGTGCCAGCAGCTTAGAGGCAGCCCCGACCTATGGCTACACCTTC. Protein product: CASSLEAAPTYGYTF.

The chain links TRBV5-6 to TRBJ2-5; TRBD2 agrees at 12 bases. CDR1 and CDR2 (germline): SGHDT, YYEEEE. V dropped 4 bases and J dropped 0; count of bases not matched to a gene: 7. The CDR3 runs to 17 residues. CDR3 nucleotide sequence: TGTGCCAGCAGCCCAAGACTAGCGGGGGCCTACCAAGAGACCCAGTACTTC. This gives the protein CASSPRLAGAYQETQYF. Together with reference TRBV5-6 and TRBJ2-5, the CDR3 gives the full variable domain: DAGVTQSPTHLIKTRGQQVTLRCSPKSGHDTVSWYQQALGQGPQFIFQYYEEEERQRGNFPDRFSGHQFPNYSSELNVNALLLGDSALYLCASSPRLAGAYQETQYFGPGTRLLVL.

The chain employs TRBV29-1 and TRBJ1-2; TRBD1 aligns across 8 bases. The CDR3 is 18 residues long. The germline CDR1 and CDR2 sequences are SQVTM and ANQGSEA. The V gene end was trimmed by 3 bases and the J gene end by 1 base; junction bases not matched to a gene: 16. The CDR3 is CSVDPSLLTGGVNYGYTF. CDR3 nucleotide sequence: TGCAGCGTTGATCCCTCTCTCCTCACAGGGGGTGTTAACTATGGCTACACCTTC.

This clone has at least ten counts. At the DNA level, this CDR3 is encoded by other sequences in the same sample as well. The chain uses TRBV30 and TRBJ1-1; D ambiguous. The CDR3 totals 13 residues. Germline loops: CDR1 GTSNPN, CDR2 SVGIG (reference sequence). Trimming took off 1 base at V and 0 bases at J, with 6 bases between the two ends. CDR3 in amino acids: CAWSGKMNTEAFF. CDR3 coding DNA: TGTGCCTGGAGTGGTAAGATGAACACTGAAGCTTTCTTT.